This TCR beta chain originates from a study of shared clonotypes between healthy human individuals. About the study: A couple of female and a few male donors aged 18 to 49 were enrolled.

In replicate PCRs of sorted subsets, around 0.2 ug DNA, some 28,000 T cell genomes, was used. The protocol was immunoSEQ multiplex PCR, while the TCRdb copy is restricted to in-frame clones and leaves out a portion. The table has roughly 2.5 million clones, approximately 94% seen once. This clone occurred once. What it recognizes is unknown. Study results and caveats: Represented genetic and exposure-history diversity was restricted by having few donors.

Sequencing was carried out using naive CD4+ T cells sorted from blood. This sample's subset: CD45RA+ positively selected. This sequence originates from a man aged 18 to 29 in good health.

The CDR3 sequence: CASSLGGSGTQETQYF. In nucleotides, the CDR3 is TGCGCCAGCAGCTTGGGAGGTAGCGGGACCCAAGAGACCCAGTACTTC. V gene TRBV5-1 combines with J gene TRBJ2-5, with 8 bases fitting TRBD2. CDR3 size: 16 residues. Per the germline V gene, CDR1 is SGHRS and CDR2 is YFSETQ. V was clipped by 0 bases and J by 1 base; unmatched bases: 5.